The clone carrying this T cell receptor (beta chain) was counted many times. TCR beta CDR3 sequences were amplified from RNA transcripts. First-round RT-PCR targeting the TCR CDR3 was performed with the HTBI primer set. Each CDR3 protein is one row after TCRdb ran MiXCR on the multiplex PCR reads. The sample has around 620,000 distinct CDR3 sequences, 35% to 55% seen once. The sample belongs to a study of T cells in Graves' hyperthyroidism and ophthalmopathy. Uncontrolled infections, other autoimmune diseases, pregnancy or lactation led to exclusion of patients. The germline V and J ends were trimmed by 6 bases and 3 bases, with 12 bases remaining between them. Germline V gene data show CDR1 as LNHNV and CDR2 as YYDKDF (reference sequence). The CDR3 extends over 14 amino acids.

Material for sequencing was peripheral blood or thyroid tissue (not recorded which). This TCR was recovered from an adult woman with Graves' disease, either hyperthyroidism or ophthalmopathy (not recorded which). J is TRBJ1-5 and V is TRBV15; D ambiguous. CDR3 coding DNA: TGTGCCACCAGTCCAAGACGGAACAATCAGCCCCAGCATTTT. Its translation: CATSPRRNNQPQHF.